This TCR beta chain comes out of a study of T cells in Graves' hyperthyroidism and ophthalmopathy. The overall study: Peripheral blood was acquired at first diagnosis, ahead of any therapy whatsoever.

Germline V gives CDR1 MNHNS, CDR2 SASEGT. V lost 4 bases to trimming and J lost 5 bases; unmatched junction nucleotides: 5. The CDR3 totals 15 residues. Amplified TCR beta CDR3 regions derived from RNA transcripts. The study used the HTBI primer set for a first-round RT-PCR of the TCR CDR3. TCRdb itself ran the multiplex PCR reads through MiXCR, one entry per CDR3 protein. The sample has around 520,000 distinct CDR3 sequences; around 13% are singletons. This clonotype was seen more than once but under ten times. Clinical symptoms, serum thyroxine and TRAb, thyroid ultrasound and orbital computed tomography together formed the diagnostic basis.

J is TRBJ2-2 and V is TRBV6-1; 9 bases fit TRBD1. The receptor comes from a middle-aged woman with Graves' hyperthyroidism. Material: blood. This chain's CDR3 is CASSVGTGSTGELFF. As DNA, the CDR3 is TGTGCCAGCAGTGTTGGGACAGGGAGTACCGGGGAGCTGTTTTTT.